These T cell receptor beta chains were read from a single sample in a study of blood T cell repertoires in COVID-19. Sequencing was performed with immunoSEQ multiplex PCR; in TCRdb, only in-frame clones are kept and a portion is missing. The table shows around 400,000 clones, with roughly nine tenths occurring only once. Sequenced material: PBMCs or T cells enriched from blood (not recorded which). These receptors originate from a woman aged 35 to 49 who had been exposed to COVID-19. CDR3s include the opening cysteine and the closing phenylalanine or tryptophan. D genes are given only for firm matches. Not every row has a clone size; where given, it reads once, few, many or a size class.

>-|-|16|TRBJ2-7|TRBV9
CASSVGAGQSSYEQYF
TGTGCCAGCAGCGTAGGTGCAGGACAGAGCTCCTACGAGCAGTACTTC
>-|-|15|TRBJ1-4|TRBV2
CASSWRGTANEKLFF
TGTGCCAGCAGTTGGCGGGGTACGGCTAATGAAAAACTGTTTTTT
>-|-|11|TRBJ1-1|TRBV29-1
CSVERGYGAFF
TGCAGCGTTGAAAGGGGGTATGGAGCTTTCTTT
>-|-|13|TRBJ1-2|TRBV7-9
CASEPHSRYGYTF
TGTGCCAGTGAGCCCCACTCCCGATATGGCTACACCTTC
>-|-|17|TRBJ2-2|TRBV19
CASSVGLTGSGTGELFF
TGTGCCAGTAGCGTAGGTCTTACAGGGAGTGGGACCGGGGAGCTGTTTTTT
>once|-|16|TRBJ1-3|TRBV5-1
CASSLGFTGSGNTIYF
TGCGCCAGCAGCTTGGGGTTTACAGGGTCCGGAAACACCATATATTTT
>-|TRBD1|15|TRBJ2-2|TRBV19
CASSIGGTGAGELFF
TGTGCCAGTAGTATCGGAGGGACAGGCGCCGGGGAGCTGTTTTTT
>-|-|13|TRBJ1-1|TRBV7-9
CASSLRSDTEAFF
TGTGCCAGCAGCTTACGGTCGGACACTGAAGCTTTCTTT
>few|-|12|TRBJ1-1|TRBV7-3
CASSLKGGHTFF
TGTGCCAGCAGCCTAAAGGGGGGGCACACTTTCTTT
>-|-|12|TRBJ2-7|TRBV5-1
CASTNEGYEQYF
TGCGCCAGCACCAATGAGGGTTACGAGCAGTACTTC
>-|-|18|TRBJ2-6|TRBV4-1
CASSQVQVLRSGANVLTF
TGCGCCAGCAGCCAAGTTCAGGTTCTCCGTTCTGGGGCCAACGTCCTGACTTTC
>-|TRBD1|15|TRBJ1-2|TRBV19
CASTWTGGLNYGYTF
TGTGCCAGTACCTGGACAGGGGGGCTTAACTATGGCTACACCTTC
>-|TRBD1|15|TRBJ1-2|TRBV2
CASSEVQGAHHGYTF
TGTGCCAGCAGTGAAGTTCAGGGGGCTCACCATGGCTACACCTTC
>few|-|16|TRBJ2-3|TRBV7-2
CASSLSRQVFTDTQYF
TGTGCCAGCAGCTTATCCCGACAGGTATTCACAGATACGCAGTATTTT
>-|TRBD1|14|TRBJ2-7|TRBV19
CATSLRTGLYEQYF
TGTGCCACTTCACTAAGGACAGGTTTGTACGAGCAGTACTTC
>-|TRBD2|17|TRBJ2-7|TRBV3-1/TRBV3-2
CASSIRGRAGATYEQYF
TGTGCCAGCAGCATCAGGGGACGAGCGGGAGCCACCTACGAGCAGTACTTC
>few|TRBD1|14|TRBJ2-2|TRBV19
CASSILGGNGELFF
TGTGCCAGTAGTATACTAGGGGGCAACGGGGAGCTGTTTTTT
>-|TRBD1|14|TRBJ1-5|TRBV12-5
CASAQDREGQPQHF
TGTGCTAGTGCCCAGGACAGGGAGGGTCAGCCCCAGCATTTT